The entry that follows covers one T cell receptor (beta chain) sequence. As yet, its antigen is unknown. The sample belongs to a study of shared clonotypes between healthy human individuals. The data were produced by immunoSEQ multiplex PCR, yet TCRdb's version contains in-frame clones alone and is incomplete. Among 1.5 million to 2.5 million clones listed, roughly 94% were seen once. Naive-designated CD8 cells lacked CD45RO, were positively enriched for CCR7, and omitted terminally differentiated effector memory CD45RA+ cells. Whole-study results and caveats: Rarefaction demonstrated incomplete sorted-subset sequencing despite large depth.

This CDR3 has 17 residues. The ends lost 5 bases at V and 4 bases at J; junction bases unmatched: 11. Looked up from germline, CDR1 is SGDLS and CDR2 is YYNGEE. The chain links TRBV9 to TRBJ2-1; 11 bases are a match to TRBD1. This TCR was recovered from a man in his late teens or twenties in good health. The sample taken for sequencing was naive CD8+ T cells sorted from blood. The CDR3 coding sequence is TGTGCCAGCAGAACTCTCTCCCGGGACAGGGGGTACAATGAGCAGTTCTTC. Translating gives CASRTLSRDRGYNEQFF.